This T cell receptor beta chain was captured by sequencing in a study of blood T cell repertoires in COVID-19 (dated by TCRdb to the early 2020s). Study-level background: Collaborator samples came from the United States, Italy and Spain and covered acute and convalescent phases of COVID-19. The material from the prospective study consisted of cDNA or gDNA derived from T cells, B-cell-depleted T cells, or PBMCs. Subjects who had been exposed to COVID-19, were actively infected with it, or had recovered from it provided the deeply sampled blood TCRbeta repertoires that made up the dataset. The repertoires were released in a freely available public database intended as a resource for research on the immune response to SARS-CoV-2. Samples came from the ongoing ImmuneRACE study (first 160 participants) plus 1,254 subjects from 6 global collaborators. Nearly every sample came with metadata listing a de-identified subject ID, COVID-19 status, age in years and sex. Where HLA class I and class II types were available, the types were taken from metadata supplied by the sample provider, not from assay-based typing.

TCRbeta CDR3 regions were amplified from genomic DNA by means of the immunoSEQ Assay, a bias-controlled multiplex PCR. From the authors' description of their analysis: The number of nucleated cells in each sample was estimated by amplification of reference gene primers within the assay. To quantify the absolute abundance of each unique TCRbeta CDR3 rearrangement, sequence reads were collapsed and filtered. Productive Simpson clonality was computed per sample as the square root of Simpson's diversity index over productive rearrangements. Not all clones reach the TCRdb copy of this immuneACCESS table, which keeps in-frame sequences only. Checked studies attribute under half of the gap to unresolved V genes and leave the rest unexplained. V and J calls plus clone size are reproduced from that table; the DNA served to infer D and trimming. This sample has more than 150,000 clones in its table, and roughly 86% of those were observed once. Approximately 0.62% of the sample lies in the top ten.

Paper-wide results and their limitations: How much clinical and demographic metadata was included differed by source and by participant, and the metadata was provided uncurated.

In Seattle, one collaborating source enrolled patients while the infection was active and tracked those patients longitudinally over the course of disease. Each collaborating institution followed its own protocols to collect whole blood in K2EDTA tubes. For TCRbeta analysis, collaborators shipped samples as frozen whole blood, isolated PBMCs, or DNA extracted from either of those sample types. On this clone: Its antigen is still unknown. It has no much larger one-base neighbor in the sample; base qualities were not kept.

V ends up 8 bases short and J 0 bases short, with an unmatched junction base count of 4. Based on the germline V gene, the CDR1 and CDR2 sequences are ENHRY and SYGVKD. Its CDR3 holds 14 amino acids, cysteine through phenylalanine. Only the CDR3 portion is preserved as DNA: 42 bases, with reading frame beginning at the first base. This receptor chain uses TRBV10-3 and TRBJ1-1; TRBD1 fits 9 bases in the junction. Source material: peripheral blood. The sequence was obtained from a man in his 60s with COVID-19, enrolled during active disease. The DNA sequence reads TGTGCCATCGGGGGGACAGGGTTGAACACTGAAGCTTTCTTT. This gives the protein CAIGGTGLNTEAFF.